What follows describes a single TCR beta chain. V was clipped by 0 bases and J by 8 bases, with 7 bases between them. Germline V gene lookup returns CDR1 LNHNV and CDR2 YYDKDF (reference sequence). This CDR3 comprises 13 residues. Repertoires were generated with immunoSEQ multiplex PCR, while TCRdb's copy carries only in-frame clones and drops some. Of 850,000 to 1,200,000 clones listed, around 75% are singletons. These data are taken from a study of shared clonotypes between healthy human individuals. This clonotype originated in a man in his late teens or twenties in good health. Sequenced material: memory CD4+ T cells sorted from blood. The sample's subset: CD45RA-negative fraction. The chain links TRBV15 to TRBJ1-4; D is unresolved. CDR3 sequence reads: CATSRDQDEKLFF. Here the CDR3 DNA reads TGTGCCACCAGCAGAGATCAGGACGAAAAACTGTTTTTT.